The rows below give T cell receptor beta chains drawn from one sample of a study of sequential checkpoint blockade in melanoma. Assay: immunoSEQ multiplex PCR; the TCRdb copy retains only in-frame clones and omits some. The sample has some 9,200 clones, approximately 25% seen once. This specimen was tumor tissue (inferred from file names), taken from a patient given nivolumab and ipilimumab in sequence. These receptors all come from a human donor with melanoma. CDR3s include the opening cysteine and the closing phenylalanine or tryptophan. D genes are given only for firm matches. Clone size, where shown, is once, few, many, or a class for clones that have expanded.

TRBD2,few,TRBV28,TRBJ2-3,TGTGCCAGCTCCCCAGGGGGTAGCGGGGGGGCCCGTACGCAGTATTTT,CASSPGGSGGARTQYF
NA,many,TRBV11-3,TRBJ1-4,TGTGCCAGCAGCTTAGTTGGTCCGGGTGAAAAACTGTTTTTT,CASSLVGPGEKLFF
NA,NA,TRBV29-1,TRBJ2-1,TGCAGCGTTGCGGACACCAAGAACAATGAGCAGTTCTTC,CSVADTKNNEQFF
TRBD1,NA,TRBV18,TRBJ1-5,TGTGCCAGCTCACCAGGGACAGTTAGCAATCAGCCCCAGCATTTT,CASSPGTVSNQPQHF
TRBD1,NA,TRBV29-1,TRBJ1-5,TGCAGCGCTACAACAGGGGGCGTCGGCAATCAGCCCCAGCATTTT,CSATTGGVGNQPQHF
NA,NA,TRBV28,TRBJ2-6,TGTGCCAGCAGTACCGGACGGTTCTCTGGGGCCAACGTCCTGACTTTC,CASSTGRFSGANVLTF
TRBD1,few,TRBV11-3,TRBJ2-3,TGTGCTAGCAGCTTAGGGACAGCCAGCGATACGCAGTATTTT,CASSLGTASDTQYF
NA,NA,TRBV28,TRBJ1-4,TGTGCCAGCAGTCCCAACCAGGGGACTAATGAAAAACTGTTTTTT,CASSPNQGTNEKLFF
TRBD2,NA,TRBV29-1,TRBJ2-7,TGCAGCGTTGCGGTACTAGCGGGGACACCTACGAAGCAGTACTTC,CSVAVLAGTPTKQYF
NA,medium-sized,TRBV15,TRBJ1-1,TGTGCCACCAGCAGAGAACCCGGCGGGTTTAGGACTGAAGCTTTCTTT,CATSREPGGFRTEAFF
NA,many,TRBV11-3,TRBJ2-5,TGTGCCAGCAGCTTAGAGGGGTACCAAGAGACCCAGTACTTC,CASSLEGYQETQYF
NA,medium-sized,TRBV6-8,TRBJ1-1,TGTGCCAGTACGACAGGAGGGAACACTGAAGCTTTCTTT,CASTTGGNTEAFF
NA,NA,TRBV28,TRBJ2-3,TGTGCCAGCACCATAAGTTTTGGAACAGATACGCAGTATTTT,CASTISFGTDTQYF
TRBD1,NA,TRBV6-8,TRBJ2-7,TGTGCCAGCAGCGGACAGGGGTACGAGCAGTACTTC,CASSGQGYEQYF
TRBD1,NA,TRBV30,TRBJ1-6,TGTGCCGGGCCGGGACAGGGCTCGGGGGATAATTCACCCCTCCACTTT,CAGPGQGSGDNSPLHF
TRBD1,NA,TRBV6-8,TRBJ2-7,TGTGCCATCAGTGACTCCGGGACAGGTTCTCGGGAGCAGTACTTC,CAISDSGTGSREQYF
NA,few,TRBV6-8,TRBJ1-5,TGTGCCAGCACCCCAGGTGGAGGGGAACAGCCCCAGCATTTT,CASTPGGGEQPQHF
NA,NA,TRBV25-1,TRBJ2-1,TGTGCCAGCAGTGATATTATGAGCTCCTACAATGAGCAGTTCTTC,CASSDIMSSYNEQFF
NA,few,TRBV6-8,TRBJ2-2,TGTGCCAGCAGCCTCCTAGCCCCAGGAACCGGGGAGCTGTTTTTT,CASSLLAPGTGELFF
NA,few,TRBV9,TRBJ1-4,TGTGCCAGCAGTGATAGGGACTTCAATGAAAAACTGTTTTTT,CASSDRDFNEKLFF
NA,few,TRBV11-3,TRBJ2-7,TGTGCCAGCAGCCGATCCGGAATCGGCTACGAGCAGTACTTC,CASSRSGIGYEQYF
TRBD1,few,TRBV6-8,TRBJ1-2,TGTGCCATCGCCGCCCCGGGACAGGGGGCGCGTTACTATGGCTACACCTTC,CAIAAPGQGARYYGYTF
NA,NA,TRBV10-2,TRBJ1-4,TGCGCCAGCAGCTCCCAGGGTATCGCTGAAAAACTGTTTTTT,CASSSQGIAEKLFF
TRBD2,NA,TRBV30,TRBJ2-5,TGTGCCTGGGGAACTAGCGGGGCCCCAGAGACCCAGTACTTC,CAWGTSGAPETQYF
TRBD1,medium-sized,TRBV9,TRBJ2-1,TGTGCCAGCAGCGTAGCCGTCGGATTACAGGGGTCGGTCAATGAGCAGTTCTTC,CASSVAVGLQGSVNEQFF
TRBD2,few,TRBV29-1,TRBJ2-1,TGCAGCGTTGTCCTTGGGGGACTAGCGGCACAGGGGCAGTTCTTC,CSVVLGGLAAQGQFF